These 6 T cell receptor beta chains were sequenced from one sample in a study of cytomegalovirus exposure and HLA in healthy donors. This PCR relied on a set of 60 Vbeta primers and 13 Jbeta primers. Profiling relied on immunoSEQ multiplex PCR, and the TCRdb table lists in-frame clones only, not all of them. The repertoire consists of 160,000 or so clones, with about 78% occurring once and the leading ten covering 1.4%. Input material: PBMCs. The receptors stem from a male donor in good health and CMV-seronegative.

This chain joins TRBV5-4 and TRBJ1-1; TRBD1 matches 9 bases. Trimming cost V 4 bases and J 7 bases; bases outside gene matches: 8. CDR1 is SGHNT and CDR2 is YYREEE in the germline V gene (reference sequence). CDR3 length: 14 amino acids. CDR3 amino acids: CASSPGQGTDEAFF. Written as DNA, the CDR3 is TGTGCCAGCAGCCCTGGACAGGGGACGGATGAAGCTTTCTTT.

This clone was seen just once. The chain uses TRBV5-4 and TRBJ2-2; D unclear. Trimming removed 0 bases from V and 1 base from J, with 16 bases in between. Germline V CDR1 and CDR2: SGHNT, YYREEE (reference sequence). CDR3 length: 18 residues. This CDR3 is CASSLAVRQVGNTGELFF. The DNA for the CDR3 is TGTGCCAGCAGCTTGGCGGTACGGCAGGTCGGGAACACCGGGGAGCTGTTTTTT.

The chain links TRBV27 to TRBJ1-5; D not certain. The CDR3 has 15 amino acids. V lost 2 bases and J 2 bases, leaving 10 bases between the germline ends. The V gene's germline CDR1 is MNHEY and CDR2 SMNVEV (reference sequence). The CDR3 DNA is TGTGCCAGCAGTTTAAAAGGCGGGGGCAATCAGCCCCAGCATTTT. Encoded protein: CASSLKGGGNQPQHF.

This clone occurred a few times. This chain uses TRBV11-2 with TRBJ2-1; 9 bases match TRBD1. This CDR3 spans 15 amino acids. CDR1 is SGHAT, CDR2 FQNNGV, per germline. V dropped 4 bases and J dropped 6; count of bases not matched to a gene: 7. CDR3 in amino acids: CASSSTGGGSNEQFF. The CDR3 DNA is TGTGCCAGCAGCTCAACAGGGGGCGGCTCCAATGAGCAGTTCTTC.

This chain links TRBV7-2 with TRBJ2-1; TRBD2 aligns across 7 bases. This CDR3 contains 17 residues. Trimming at V came to 6 bases and at J to 0 bases, leaving 11 bases not matched to a gene. CDR1 is SGHTA, CDR2 FQGNSA, per germline. The CDR3 DNA reads as TGTGCCAGCAGGGGGAGGAGCGGGGTGAGCTCCTACAATGAGCAGTTCTTC. Residues: CASRGRSGVSSYNEQFF.

The sample holds a few counts of this clone. V gene TRBV28 combines with J gene TRBJ1-1, with D unclear. The CDR3 loop spans 11 amino acids. The germline CDR1 and CDR2 sequences are MDHEN and SYDVKM. The V gene lost 6 bases and the J gene lost 7 bases, with 9 bases spanning the gap. Here the CDR3 reads CASRLTSEAFF. CDR3 sequence (DNA): TGTGCCAGCAGACTTACTAGTGAAGCTTTCTTT.